This is a list of T cell receptor beta chains from one sample in a study of CXCR3-negative and CXCR3-positive naive CD8 T cells. TCRdb derives one entry per CDR3 protein from the 5' RACE reads, leaving out DNA. The repertoire shows over 20,000 distinct CDR3 sequences; the top ten hold less than 4.5%. The sequenced sample consisted of naive CXCR3- CD8+ T cells from blood. The receptors shown here come from a human donor in good health. Some clones in this sample may be carry-over from other donors' samples. Each CDR3 is given with its conserved first and last residue. Not every row has a clone size; where given, it reads once, few, many or a size class.

J: TRBJ2-7; V: TRBV6-5; size: NA; CDR3: CASSYYSLMGEQYF
J: TRBJ2-7; V: TRBV5-1; size: NA; CDR3: CASSLNRDYSEQYF
J: TRBJ2-5; V: TRBV18; size: NA; CDR3: CASSPGPQETQYF
J: TRBJ2-1; V: TRBV27; size: NA; CDR3: CASSWSTGPYNEQFF
J: TRBJ2-7; V: TRBV29-1; size: NA; CDR3: CSVARDSSYEQYF
J: TRBJ1-5; V: TRBV28; size: NA; CDR3: CASSTSRQANQPQHF
J: TRBJ2-1; V: TRBV20-1; size: NA; CDR3: CSARDRKNEQFF
J: TRBJ1-1; V: TRBV7-6; size: medium-sized; CDR3: CASSLSETELNTEAFF
J: TRBJ1-5; V: TRBV28; size: NA; CDR3: CASSQGQDDYSNQPQHF
J: TRBJ2-7; V: TRBV6-6; size: NA; CDR3: CASSPMTSPTYEQYF
J: TRBJ1-2; V: TRBV6-5; size: NA; CDR3: CASSTGTGGTNYGYTF
J: TRBJ1-2; V: TRBV29-1; size: medium-sized; CDR3: CSVDHGSSVGYTF
J: TRBJ1-3; V: TRBV20-1; size: NA; CDR3: CSASDFGSGNTIYF
J: TRBJ2-7; V: TRBV5-4; size: NA; CDR3: CASSTQGAQDEQYF
J: TRBJ1-4; V: TRBV4-2; size: NA; CDR3: CASSVSRFNEKLFF
J: TRBJ2-1; V: TRBV5-6; size: NA; CDR3: CASSLGLEMNNEQFF
J: TRBJ2-7; V: TRBV6-5; size: NA; CDR3: CASSYAGGPYEQYF
J: TRBJ2-2; V: TRBV12-3/TRBV12-4; size: NA; CDR3: CASSLMEGRETGELFF
J: TRBJ2-3; V: TRBV6-6; size: NA; CDR3: CAGQGAFTDTQYF
J: TRBJ2-1; V: TRBV7-7; size: medium-sized; CDR3: CASSLATSGGYNEQFF
J: TRBJ2-6; V: TRBV7-6; size: NA; CDR3: CASSLVWRESSGANVLTF
J: TRBJ2-2; V: TRBV27; size: NA; CDR3: CASTRWDGELFF
J: TRBJ2-2; V: TRBV20-1; size: NA; CDR3: CSASRDRAATGELFF
J: TRBJ2-5; V: TRBV29-1; size: NA; CDR3: CSVEEVGLTIQETQYF
J: TRBJ2-1; V: TRBV7-9; size: NA; CDR3: CASSLPLYNEQFF
J: TRBJ2-1; V: TRBV20-1; size: NA; CDR3: CSATDREMGSYNEQFF
J: TRBJ1-1; V: TRBV20-1; size: medium-sized; CDR3: CSAPSGVTEAFF
J: TRBJ1-2; V: TRBV7-8; size: NA; CDR3: CASSFNAGTNYGYTF
J: TRBJ2-7; V: TRBV12-3/TRBV12-4; size: NA; CDR3: CASRLNQAYEQYF
J: TRBJ2-1; V: TRBV15; size: medium-sized; CDR3: CATSRGLGDEQFF
J: TRBJ2-5; V: TRBV14; size: NA; CDR3: CASSPTRSSGGKETQYF
J: TRBJ1-1; V: TRBV27; size: NA; CDR3: CATQRGPVTEAFF
J: TRBJ2-1; V: TRBV6-2/TRBV6-3; size: medium-sized; CDR3: CASRSRGGSYNEQFF
J: TRBJ2-1; V: TRBV29-1; size: NA; CDR3: CSVGGALSYNEQFF